These 27 T cell receptor beta chains originate from one sample sequenced in a study of T cells in Graves' hyperthyroidism and ophthalmopathy. Using RNA transcripts as the source, TCR beta CDR3 regions were amplified. The HTBI primer set drove a first-round RT-PCR of the TCR CDR3. From the multiplex PCR reads, TCRdb called clonotypes with MiXCR, one entry per CDR3 protein. The sample records around 500,000 distinct CDR3 sequences, 13% to 15% being singletons. The sample consisted of blood. All receptors derive from a woman in her late teens or twenties with Graves' hyperthyroidism.

This clonotype has a handful of counts. Being one base from a much bigger clone, this may be a read error. The chain carries TRBV24-1 and TRBJ2-7; 7 nucleotides agree with TRBD1. Germline CDR1 and CDR2: KGHDR and SFDVKD. The CDR3 has 18 residues. As DNA, the CDR3 is TGTGCCTCCAGTGAGGGCCGGGACAGACCTTCGCTTGCCTACGAGCAGTACTTC. Its protein product is CASSEGRDRPSLAYEQYF.

This clonotype occurred many times. The V call is TRBV2, the J call TRBJ2-7, with 8 bases that match TRBD2. V was clipped by 11 bases and J by 6 bases; unmatched bases: 12. The germline V gene encodes CDR1 SNHLY and CDR2 FYNNEI. This CDR3 is 13 amino acids long. The CDR3 DNA follows: TGTGCCTCCGGGGGGGAGTCCCTTAGCGAGCAGTACGTC. This gives the protein CASGGESLSEQYV.

This clonotype was found many times. The chain couples TRBV7-2 to TRBJ2-7; 10 bases are a match to TRBD2. The CDR3 is made up of 15 amino acids. Per the germline V gene, CDR1 is SGHTA and CDR2 is FQGNSA. J gave up 5 bases and V 5 bases, and 9 bases lay outside the gene matches. In nucleotides, the CDR3 is TGTGCCAGCAGCCTTTTGGGACTAGCGAAAGACGAGCAGTACTTC. Protein: CASSLLGLAKDEQYF.

This clonotype was seen a few times. J is TRBJ1-1 and V is TRBV10-2, with unresolved D. Germline V gene sequence: CDR1 WSHSY, CDR2 SAAADI. Trimming removed 0 bases from V and 1 base from J, with 9 bases in between. The CDR3 totals 15 residues. This CDR3 is CASSESDGPNTEAFF. The CDR3, as DNA: TGCGCCAGCAGTGAGTCGGATGGCCCGAACACTGAAGCTTTCTTT.

This clonotype was counted ten times or more. The chain has TRBV3-1 and TRBJ2-7; 9 nucleotides align to TRBD1. The CDR3 covers 14 residues. Germline lookup yields CDR1 LGHDT and CDR2 YNNKEL (reference sequence). The J segment lost 5 bases and the V segment lost 4 bases, leaving 6 bases of the junction unmatched. The CDR3 DNA sequence: TGTGCCAGCAGCCGTGGACAGGGGAACCACGAGCAGTACTTC. This sequence encodes CASSRGQGNHEQYF.

At least ten counts were recorded for this clonotype. The chain employs TRBV11-3 and TRBJ2-5; 8 bases match TRBD2. CDR1 and CDR2 from the germline V gene are SGHNT and YENEEA. V shed 3 bases, J shed 2 bases, and the junction held 11 bases outside the gene matches. This CDR3 comprises 17 residues. The CDR3 protein is CASSLGVLAVEQETQYF. The CDR3 DNA sequence: TGTGCCAGCAGCTTGGGGGTACTAGCGGTGGAACAAGAGACCCAGTACTTC.

This clonotype was counted a few times. The gene calls are TRBV25-1 and TRBJ2-5; 7 positions match TRBD2. Per germline, CDR1 MGHDK and CDR2 SYGVNS. V shed 5 bases, J shed 2 bases, and the junction held 5 bases outside the gene matches. The CDR3 is made up of 14 amino acids. This CDR3 reads CASSTTGGQETQYF. The CDR3 DNA reads TGTGCCAGCAGTACCACGGGGGGACAAGAGACCCAGTACTTC.

Only a few counts were recorded for this clonotype. Here the CDR3 reads CSASSRGHPDYGYTF. The CDR3 region has the DNA TGCAGTGCTAGCAGCCGGGGACATCCGGACTATGGCTACACCTTC. The V gene is TRBV20-1, the J gene TRBJ1-2, with a tentative D call TRBD1 (6 bases). The V and J ends lost 3 bases and 3 bases respectively, with 17 bases between them. The germline V gene encodes CDR1 DFQATT and CDR2 SNEGSKA (reference sequence). The CDR3 is made up of 15 amino acids.

The chain links TRBV27 to TRBJ2-4; the D gene could be TRBD1 or TRBD2 (5 bases each). The CDR3 has 15 amino acids. The V and J ends lost 5 bases and 7 bases respectively, with 18 bases between them. CDR1 and CDR2 from the germline V gene are MNHEY and SMNVEV (reference sequence). The CDR3 DNA sequence: TGTGCCAGCAGTCAAGCCCGAGGGGCGGGCAACATTCAGTACTTC. Encoded protein: CASSQARGAGNIQYF.

This clonotype has ten or more counts. J is TRBJ2-1 and V is TRBV2; D gene unclear. CDR3 length equals 15 residues. Between the trimmed V and J ends, which lost 2 bases and 6 bases, there was a span of 14 bases. Germline V gene data show CDR1 as SNHLY and CDR2 as FYNNEI. This chain's CDR3 is CASSERLLARNEQFF. The DNA of the CDR3 is TGTGCCAGCAGTGAACGACTCTTAGCCCGCAATGAGCAGTTCTTC. The full variable domain, in which reference TRBV2 and TRBJ2-1 provide the parts outside the CDR3, is EPEVTQTPSHQVTQMGQEVILRCVPISNHLYFYWYRQILGQKVEFLVSFYNNEISEKSEIFDDQFSVERPDGSNFTLKIRSTKLEDSAMYFCASSERLLARNEQFFGPGTRLTVL.

A few counts support this clonotype. A much larger clone is a single base away; this may be a read error. The chain links TRBV7-3 to TRBJ2-3; 7 bases map to TRBD2. Germline CDR1 reads SGHTA; CDR2 reads FQGTGA. Unmatched junction bases numbered 7, after V lost 2 bases and J lost 2 bases. The CDR3 has 16 residues. CDR3 DNA sequence: TGTGCCAGCAGCTTAGTGGGGACTACCTACACAGATACGCAGTATTTT. Its protein is CASSLVGTTYTDTQYF.

This chain uses TRBV6-5 with TRBJ2-3; 7 positions agree with TRBD2. The germline gives CDR1 MNHEY, CDR2 SVGAGI. The junction had 7 bases not matched to a gene; V was cut back by 2 bases and J by 2 bases. The CDR3 has 16 amino acids. CDR3 nucleotides: TGTGCCAGCAGTTACATCGTGGGAGGGAACACAGATACGCAGTATTTT. This codes for CASSYIVGGNTDTQYF.

There are many counts of this clonotype. The chain carries TRBV11-3 and TRBJ2-3; D gene uncertain. This CDR3 is built from 17 residues. V shed 5 bases and J shed 2 bases, with 20 bases lying between them. The germline gives CDR1 SGHNT, CDR2 YENEEA. The CDR3 DNA reads TGTGCCAGCAGCCACCCCCATCGTATTCGGGCCACAGATACGCAGTATTTT. It translates to CASSHPHRIRATDTQYF.

This clonotype came up many times. The rearrangement joins TRBV14 to TRBJ2-1; D is uncertain. Looked up from germline, CDR1 is SGHDN and CDR2 is FVKESK. The V end lost 0 bases, the J end lost 3 bases, and 9 bases lay between the germline ends. This CDR3 has 15 residues. The DNA of the CDR3 is TGTGCCAGCAGCCAAGATAACACGGGCTACAATGAGCAGTTCTTC. Encoded protein: CASSQDNTGYNEQFF.

In its sample, this clonotype was seen many times. The chain links TRBV18 to TRBJ1-1; no definite D call. Trimming took 7 bases from V and 2 from J, leaving 11 bases between them. Germline V lookup: CDR1 KGHSH, CDR2 LQKENI. The CDR3 covers 13 residues. In DNA, the CDR3 is TGTGCCAGCTTACTACATGAAAACACTGAAGCTTTCTTT. The encoded protein is CASLLHENTEAFF.

The sample holds a few counts of this clonotype. The genes are TRBV9 and TRBJ2-7; 9 nucleotides align to TRBD2. From germline, CDR1 is SGDLS and CDR2 YYNGEE. V was pared by 0 bases and J by 7 bases, with 5 bases of the junction left unmatched. CDR3 size: 14 residues. CDR3 amino acids: CASSVVSGSFEQYF. In DNA, the CDR3 is TGTGCCAGCAGCGTAGTTAGCGGGAGTTTTGAGCAGTACTTC. The full variable domain, with the rest looked up from reference TRBV9 and TRBJ2-7, is DSGVTQTPKHLITATGQRVTLRCSPRSGDLSVYWYQQSLDQGLQFLIQYYNGEERAKGNILERFSAQQFPDLHSELNLSSLELGDSALYFCASSVVSGSFEQYFGPGTRLTVT.

The genes are TRBV12-3 or TRBV12-4 and TRBJ2-4; no definite D call. Trimming took 5 bases from V and 0 from J, leaving 11 bases between them. The CDR3 contains 15 residues. The CDR3 bases are TGTGCCAGCAGTGGGTCGGAACTAGCCAAAAACATTCAGTACTTC. Amino acids: CASSGSELAKNIQYF.

Concerning this clonotype: One end of the junction does not line up with germline, which may come from a read error. The chain carries TRBV20-1 and TRBJ2-7; D gene uncertain. The V gene's germline CDR1 is DFQATT and CDR2 SNEGSKA (reference sequence). The CDR3 consists of 14 residues. The CDR3 sequence is CSVRDPSSWREQYF. CDR3 coding DNA: TGCAGTGTTAGAGACCCTAGTTCGTGGCGGGAGCAGTACTTC.

This clonotype was counted many times. The chain is built from TRBV27 and TRBJ2-1; unclear D gene. Germline CDR1 reads MNHEY; CDR2 reads SMNVEV (reference sequence). V shed 5 bases and J shed 10 bases, with 18 bases lying between them. The CDR3 sequence is 14 residues long. CDR3 bases: TGTGCCAGCAGTCACTTACCCCCGACTGGAGAGCAGTTCTTC. Translation: CASSHLPPTGEQFF.

The CDR3 loop reads CASSLARAGEQYV. The CDR3, as DNA: TGTGCCAGCAGCTTAGCGAGGGCTGGCGAGCAGTACGTC. The genes are TRBV7-9 and TRBJ2-7; TRBD2 is a possible D gene (5 bases). The germline V and J ends were trimmed by 0 bases and 6 bases, with 9 bases remaining between them. The CDR3 is made up of 13 amino acids. The germline CDR1 and CDR2 sequences are SEHNR and FQNEAQ (reference sequence).

The rearrangement links TRBV5-1 to TRBJ2-5; unclear D gene. The CDR3 length is 18 residues. V was clipped by 0 bases and J by 6 bases, with 24 bases between them. Germline lookup yields CDR1 SGHRS and CDR2 YFSETQ. The CDR3 sequence: CASSLAEPPYFRPQTQYF. The DNA for the CDR3 is TGCGCCAGCAGCTTGGCCGAACCCCCCTATTTTCGCCCCCAGACCCAGTACTTC. The whole variable domain, remainder taken from reference TRBV5-1 and TRBJ2-5, is KAGVTQTPRYLIKTRGQQVTLSCSPISGHRSVSWYQQTPGQGLQFLFEYFSETQRNKGNFPGRFSGRQFSNSRSEMNVSTLELGDSALYLCASSLAEPPYFRPQTQYFGPGTRLLVL.

The sample holds many counts of this clonotype. This rearrangement joins TRBV27 to TRBJ1-2, with D possibly being TRBD1 (5 bases). Trimming shortened V by 6 bases and J by 1 base, and 21 bases separated the two germline ends. Germline V gene data show CDR1 as MNHEY and CDR2 as SMNVEV (reference sequence). This CDR3 spans 17 amino acids. The CDR3 protein is CASSSSSGAEFNYGYTF. The CDR3 DNA is TGTGCCAGCAGCTCTAGCTCCGGGGCAGAATTTAACTATGGCTACACCTTC.

This clonotype was seen many times. The rearrangement uses TRBV2 and TRBJ2-1; tentatively, D is TRBD1 (6 bases). The CDR3 is 15 amino acids. Germline V gene sequence: CDR1 SNHLY, CDR2 FYNNEI. The V and J ends lost 9 bases and 0 bases respectively, with 15 bases between them. DNA of the CDR3: TGTGCCAGTGTACTTACAGGGATCTCCTACAATGAGCAGTTCTTC. This translates into CASVLTGISYNEQFF.

At least ten counts were recorded for this clonotype. This chain uses TRBV28 with TRBJ2-2, with D uncertain. The CDR3 is 12 amino acids. Germline V gene data show CDR1 as MDHEN and CDR2 as SYDVKM. V lost 2 bases to trimming and J lost 6 bases, with 4 bases between them. The CDR3 sequence: CASSLMPGELFF. CDR3 coding DNA: TGTGCCAGCAGTTTAATGCCCGGGGAGCTGTTTTTT.

This clonotype came up a few times. The genes are TRBV19 and TRBJ2-7; 7 bases match TRBD2. The CDR3 length is 15 residues. Germline loops: CDR1 LNHDA, CDR2 SQIVND (reference sequence). The trim removed 6 bases at V and 2 bases at J, leaving 10 bases unmatched. CDR3 protein: CASSAGTAGAYEQYF. The CDR3 DNA follows: TGTGCCAGTAGCGCCGGGACCGCGGGGGCCTACGAGCAGTACTTC.

This clonotype was detected ten times or more. V usage is TRBV6-1 and J usage is TRBJ2-2; 10 bases are shared with TRBD2. The germline CDR1 and CDR2 sequences are MNHNS and SASEGT. J was trimmed by 1 base and V by 5 bases; bases with no gene match: 1. The CDR3 spans 15 residues. This CDR3 reads CASSWTSGNTGELFF. The DNA of the CDR3 is TGTGCCAGCAGTTGGACTAGCGGGAACACCGGGGAGCTGTTTTTT.

This clonotype was recorded at least ten times. The chain recombines TRBV12-3 or TRBV12-4 with TRBJ1-1, with a tentative D call TRBD1 (5 bases). The V end was cut by 8 bases, the J end by 0 bases, with 16 bases between. This CDR3 region has 15 residues. In nucleotides, the CDR3 is TGTGCCAGCGGTACGGGGCCCGCTATGAACACTGAAGCTTTCTTT. This sequence encodes CASGTGPAMNTEAFF.